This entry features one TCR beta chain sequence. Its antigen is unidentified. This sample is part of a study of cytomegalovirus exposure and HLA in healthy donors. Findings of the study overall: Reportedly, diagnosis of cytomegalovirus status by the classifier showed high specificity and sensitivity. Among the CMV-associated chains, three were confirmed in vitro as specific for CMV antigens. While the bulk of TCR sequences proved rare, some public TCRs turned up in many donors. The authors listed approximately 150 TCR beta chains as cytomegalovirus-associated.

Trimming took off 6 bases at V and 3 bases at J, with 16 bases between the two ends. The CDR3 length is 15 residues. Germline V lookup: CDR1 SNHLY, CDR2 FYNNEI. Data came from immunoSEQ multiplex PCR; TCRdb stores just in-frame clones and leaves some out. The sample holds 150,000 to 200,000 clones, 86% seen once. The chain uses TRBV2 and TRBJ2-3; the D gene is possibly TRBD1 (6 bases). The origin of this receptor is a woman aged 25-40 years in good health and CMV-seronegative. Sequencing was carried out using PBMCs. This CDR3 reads CASSSNRAGTDTQYF. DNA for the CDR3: TGTGCCAGCAGCTCAAACAGGGCCGGAACAGATACGCAGTATTTT.